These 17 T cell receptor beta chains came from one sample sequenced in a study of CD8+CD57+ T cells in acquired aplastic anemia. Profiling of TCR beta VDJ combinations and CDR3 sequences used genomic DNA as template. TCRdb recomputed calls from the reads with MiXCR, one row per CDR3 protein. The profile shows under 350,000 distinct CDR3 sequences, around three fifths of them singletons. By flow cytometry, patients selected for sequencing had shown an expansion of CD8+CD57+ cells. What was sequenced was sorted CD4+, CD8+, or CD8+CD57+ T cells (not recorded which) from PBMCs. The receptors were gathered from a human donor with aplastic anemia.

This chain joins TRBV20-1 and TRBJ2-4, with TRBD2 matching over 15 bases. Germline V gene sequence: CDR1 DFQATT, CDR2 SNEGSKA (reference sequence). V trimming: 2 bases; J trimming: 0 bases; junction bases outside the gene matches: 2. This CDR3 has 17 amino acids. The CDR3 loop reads CSARPGLAGGAKNIQYF. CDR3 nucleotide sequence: TGCAGTGCTAGACCGGGACTAGCGGGGGGAGCCAAAAACATTCAGTACTTC.

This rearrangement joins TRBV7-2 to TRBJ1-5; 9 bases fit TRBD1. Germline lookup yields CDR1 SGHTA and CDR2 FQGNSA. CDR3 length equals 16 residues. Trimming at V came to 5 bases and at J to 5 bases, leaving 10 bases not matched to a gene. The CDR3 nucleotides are TGTGCCAGCAGCCTACTACAGGGGGCTTCCTATCAGCCCCAGCATTTT. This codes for CASSLLQGASYQPQHF. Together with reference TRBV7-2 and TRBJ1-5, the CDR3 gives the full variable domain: GAGVSQSPSNKVTEKGKDVELRCDPISGHTALYWYRQSLGQGLEFLIYFQGNSAPDKSGLPSDRFSAERTGGSVSTLTIQRTQQEDSAVYLCASSLLQGASYQPQHFGDGTRLSIL.

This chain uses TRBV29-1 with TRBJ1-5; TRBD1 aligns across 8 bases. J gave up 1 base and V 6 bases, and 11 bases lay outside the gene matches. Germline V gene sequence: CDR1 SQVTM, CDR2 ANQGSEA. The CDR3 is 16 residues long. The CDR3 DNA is TGCAGCGTCGTAAATGGACAGGGAAAGAGCAATCAGCCCCAGCATTTT. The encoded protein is CSVVNGQGKSNQPQHF.

For the CDR3, the DNA is TGTGCCAGTAGTATGAATCTAATGGGCAATCAGCCCCAGCATTTT. Its translation is CASSMNLMGNQPQHF. The chain uses TRBV7-2 and TRBJ1-5; D is undetermined. From germline, CDR1 is SGHTA and CDR2 FQGNSA. Deletions cut 9 bases from V and 2 bases from J, with 17 bases between. The CDR3 has 15 residues.

Here the CDR3 reads CASSPDAGTNEQFF. CDR3 nucleotide sequence: TGTGCCAGCAGCCCCGACGCAGGCACGAATGAGCAGTTCTTC. The chain uses TRBV7-6 and TRBJ2-1; D is undetermined. Between the trimmed V and J ends, which lost 5 bases and 7 bases, there was a span of 15 bases. The CDR3 is 14 residues long. Per the germline V gene, CDR1 is SGHVS and CDR2 is FNYEAQ. The full variable domain, with the rest looked up from reference TRBV7-6 and TRBJ2-1, is GAGVSQSPRYKVTKRGQDVALRCDPISGHVSLYWYRQALGQGPEFLTYFNYEAQQDKSGLPNDRFSAERPEGSISTLTIQRTEQRDSAMYRCASSPDAGTNEQFFGPGTRLTVL.

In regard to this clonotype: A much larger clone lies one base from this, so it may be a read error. CDR3 nucleotides: TGTGCCAGCAGGGACGACCACACTGAAGCTTTCTTT. Its protein is CASRDDHTEAFF. The chain recombines TRBV6-2 or TRBV6-3 with TRBJ1-1; no clear D. Germline CDR1 and CDR2: MNHEY and SVGEGT. CDR3 length: 12 amino acids. Trimming removed 6 bases at V and 3 bases at J, with 8 bases between.

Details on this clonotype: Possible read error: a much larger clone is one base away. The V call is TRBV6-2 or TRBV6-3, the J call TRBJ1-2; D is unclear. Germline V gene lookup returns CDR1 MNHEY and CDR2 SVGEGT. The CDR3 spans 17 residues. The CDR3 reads CASREGYSLSGIYGYIF. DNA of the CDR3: TGTGCCAGCAGAGAGGGCTATTCCCTTTCGGGGATATATGGCTACATCTTC.

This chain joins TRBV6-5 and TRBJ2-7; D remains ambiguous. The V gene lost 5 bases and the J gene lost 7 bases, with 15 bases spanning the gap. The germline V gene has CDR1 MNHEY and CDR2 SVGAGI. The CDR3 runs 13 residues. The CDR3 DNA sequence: TGTGCCAGCAGTGACACTTACCCTGGTGAGCAGTACTTC. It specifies CASSDTYPGEQYF.

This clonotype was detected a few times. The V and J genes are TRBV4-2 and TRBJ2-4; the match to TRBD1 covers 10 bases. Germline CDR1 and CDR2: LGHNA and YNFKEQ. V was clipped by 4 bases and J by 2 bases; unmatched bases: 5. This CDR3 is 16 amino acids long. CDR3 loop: CASSLTGGLTKNIQYF. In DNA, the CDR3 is TGTGCCAGCAGCCTGACAGGGGGCTTGACCAAAAACATTCAGTACTTC.

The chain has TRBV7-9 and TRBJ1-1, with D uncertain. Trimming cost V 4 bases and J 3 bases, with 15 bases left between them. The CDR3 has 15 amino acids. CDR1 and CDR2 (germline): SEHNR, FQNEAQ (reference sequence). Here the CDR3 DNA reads TGTGCCAGCAGCTCGTCACCCTCGAAGGACACTGAAGCTTTCTTT. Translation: CASSSSPSKDTEAFF. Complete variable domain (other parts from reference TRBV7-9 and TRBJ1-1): DTGVSQNPRHKITKRGQNVTFRCDPISEHNRLYWYRQTLGQGPEFLTYFQNEAQLEKSRLLSDRFSAERPKGSFSTLEIQRTEQGDSAMYLCASSSSPSKDTEAFFGQGTRLTVV.

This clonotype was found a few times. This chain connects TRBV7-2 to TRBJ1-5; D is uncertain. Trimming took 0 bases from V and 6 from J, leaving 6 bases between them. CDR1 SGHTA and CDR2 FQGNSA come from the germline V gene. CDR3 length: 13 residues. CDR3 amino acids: CASSLAAGQPQHF. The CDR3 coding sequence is TGTGCCAGCAGCTTAGCGGCCGGTCAGCCCCAGCATTTT.

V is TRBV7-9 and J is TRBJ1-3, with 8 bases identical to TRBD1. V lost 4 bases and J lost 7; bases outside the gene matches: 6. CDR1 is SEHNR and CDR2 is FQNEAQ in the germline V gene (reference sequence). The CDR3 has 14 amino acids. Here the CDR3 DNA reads TGTGCCAGCAGCTATAATCAGGGGGCGAACACCATATATTTT. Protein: CASSYNQGANTIYF.

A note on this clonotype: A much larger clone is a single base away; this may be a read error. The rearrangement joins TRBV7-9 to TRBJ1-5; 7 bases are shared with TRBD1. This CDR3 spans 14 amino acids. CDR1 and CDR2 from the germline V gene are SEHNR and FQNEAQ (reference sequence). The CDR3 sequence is CASSPGTVNLPQHF. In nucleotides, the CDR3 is TGTGCCAGCAGCCCTGGGACAGTCAATCTGCCCCAGCATTTT.

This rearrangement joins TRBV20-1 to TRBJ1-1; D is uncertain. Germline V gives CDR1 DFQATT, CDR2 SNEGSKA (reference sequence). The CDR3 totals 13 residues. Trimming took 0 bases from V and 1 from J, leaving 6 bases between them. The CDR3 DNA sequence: TGCAGTGCTAGAGATTCCGGGAACACTGAAGCTTTCTTT. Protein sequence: CSARDSGNTEAFF.

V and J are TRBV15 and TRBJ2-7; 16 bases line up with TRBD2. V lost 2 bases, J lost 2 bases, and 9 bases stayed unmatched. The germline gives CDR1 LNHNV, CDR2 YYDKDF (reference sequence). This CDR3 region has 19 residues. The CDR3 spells CATSRNTGLAGGPTYEQYF. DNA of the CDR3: TGTGCCACCAGCAGAAATACGGGACTAGCGGGAGGGCCAACCTACGAGCAGTACTTC.

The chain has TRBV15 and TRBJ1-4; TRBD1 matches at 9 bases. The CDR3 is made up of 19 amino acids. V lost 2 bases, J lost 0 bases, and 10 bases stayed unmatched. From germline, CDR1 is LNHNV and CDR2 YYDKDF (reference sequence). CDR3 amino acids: CATSRLGQGKIATNEKLFF. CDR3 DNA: TGTGCCACCAGCAGACTAGGACAGGGGAAAATTGCAACTAATGAAAAACTGTTTTTT.

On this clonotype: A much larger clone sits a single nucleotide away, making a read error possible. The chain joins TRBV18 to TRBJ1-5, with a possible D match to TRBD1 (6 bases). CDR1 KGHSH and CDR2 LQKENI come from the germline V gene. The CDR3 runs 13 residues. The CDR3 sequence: CASSDDRNQPRHF. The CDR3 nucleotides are TGTGCCAGCTCAGACGACAGGAATCAGCCCCGGCATTTT.